One sample yielded the 9 T cell receptor beta chains listed below, sequenced in a study of shared clonotypes between healthy human individuals. Some clones are missing from TCRdb's copy, which holds only in-frame ones; the method was immunoSEQ multiplex PCR. The sample has under 1,100,000 clones, about four fifths seen once; the top ten hold 0.5% to 0.65%. Sequencing was done on a sample of memory CD4+ T cells from PBMCs. Subset specified: CD45RA-negative fraction. The receptors stem from a man aged 18 to 29 in good health. Some clones in this sample may be carry-over from other donors' samples.

The chain recombines TRBV27 with TRBJ2-7; TRBD1 agrees at 9 bases. CDR3 length equals 14 residues. CDR1 is MNHEY, CDR2 SMNVEV, per germline (reference sequence). J lost 5 bases, V lost 2 bases, and 4 bases had no gene match. CDR3 sequence: CASSLTGGRHEQYF. The DNA for the CDR3 is TGTGCCAGCAGTTTAACAGGGGGCCGCCACGAGCAGTACTTC.

The gene calls are TRBV27 and TRBJ2-1; no clear D. V lost 2 bases to trimming and J lost 2 bases, with 10 bases between them. The CDR3 is made up of 15 amino acids. Looked up from germline, CDR1 is MNHEY and CDR2 is SMNVEV (reference sequence). DNA for the CDR3: TGTGCCAGCAGTTTAAGGGAAGCTCCCTACAATGAGCAGTTCTTC. As protein: CASSLREAPYNEQFF.

The rearrangement links TRBV5-1 to TRBJ1-1; D may be TRBD1 (5 bases). In germline, CDR1 is SGHRS, CDR2 YFSETQ. The CDR3 has 15 residues. V was clipped by 4 bases and J by 0 bases, with 13 bases between them. The CDR3 sequence: CASSIAPDMNTEAFF. The CDR3 nucleotides read TGCGCCAGCAGCATAGCCCCGGACATGAACACTGAAGCTTTCTTT.

The chain combines TRBV28 with TRBJ1-2; 7 bases match TRBD1. Germline assignment: CDR1 MDHEN and CDR2 SYDVKM. The CDR3 totals 14 residues. The V gene end was trimmed by 5 bases and the J gene end by 2 bases; junction bases not matched to a gene: 5. The chain's CDR3 is CASSTQTGNYGYTF. The CDR3 DNA follows: TGTGCCAGCAGTACCCAGACAGGGAACTATGGCTACACCTTC.

The chain is built from TRBV30 and TRBJ1-4; 7 bases align to TRBD1. Germline CDR1 GTSNPN, CDR2 SVGIG (reference sequence). The CDR3 covers 14 residues. V lost 3 bases and J lost 5; bases outside the gene matches: 6. This chain's CDR3 is CAWRPAGGNEKLFF. CDR3 DNA sequence: TGTGCCTGGAGACCCGCAGGGGGGAATGAAAAACTGTTTTTT.

The chain has TRBV7-2 and TRBJ1-4, with 8 bases aligning to TRBD1. V gave up 8 bases and J gave up 14 bases; unmatched junction bases: 1. CDR3 length: 9 residues. The germline gives CDR1 SGHTA, CDR2 FQGNSA. The CDR3 here is CASHRGLFF. CDR3 bases: TGTGCCAGCCACAGGGGGCTGTTTTTT.

The V gene is TRBV7-2, the J gene TRBJ2-1; TRBD2 matches 9 bases. Per germline, CDR1 SGHTA and CDR2 FQGNSA. The CDR3 covers 16 residues. V gave up 3 bases and J gave up 4 bases; unmatched junction bases: 7. The CDR3 sequence: CASSFLAGVVYNEQFF. CDR3 coding DNA: TGTGCCAGCAGCTTCTTAGCGGGAGTAGTTTACAATGAGCAGTTCTTC. Filled out from reference TRBV7-2 and TRBJ2-1, the complete variable domain reads GAGVSQSPSNKVTEKGKDVELRCDPISGHTALYWYRQSLGQGLEFLIYFQGNSAPDKSGLPSDRFSAERTGGSVSTLTIQRTQQEDSAVYLCASSFLAGVVYNEQFFGPGTRLTVL.

V gene TRBV28 combines with J gene TRBJ1-5; D may be TRBD1 (5 bases). In germline, CDR1 is MDHEN, CDR2 SYDVKM. The length of the CDR3 is 15 residues. Deletions cut 5 bases from V and 3 bases from J, with 14 bases between. The CDR3 reads CASSPKGQINQPQHF. DNA for the CDR3: TGTGCCAGCAGTCCCAAAGGACAAATCAATCAGCCCCAGCATTTT.

The chain has TRBV15 and TRBJ2-3, with no clear D. The V gene's germline CDR1 is LNHNV and CDR2 YYDKDF (reference sequence). Trimming left V 0 bases short and J 0 bases short, with 10 bases between. This CDR3 comprises 16 residues. CDR3 residues: CATSREPGSSTDTQYF. As DNA, the CDR3 is TGTGCCACCAGCAGAGAACCCGGGTCTAGCACAGATACGCAGTATTTT.